This TCR beta chain emerged from a study of T cell clones after liver transplantation. Study details: HCV positivity affected three of eight recipients; the rest lacked autoimmune or viral indications.

Assay used: immunoSEQ multiplex PCR; TCRdb lists only in-frame clones, some missing. Here the sample spans 80,000 or so clones, around four fifths being singletons. This CDR3 has 15 amino acids. Trimming removed 6 bases from V and 6 bases from J; junction bases left unmatched: 12. Germline lookup yields CDR1 MDHEN and CDR2 SYDVKM. V is TRBV28 and J is TRBJ2-3; 7 bases agree with TRBD2. The TCR comes from a human patient who received a liver transplant. Among the T cells, some may be from the graft donor. The sample in question was CD4+ T cells from blood, obtained 46 months after liver transplant. Here the CDR3 reads CASSPTRGGADTQYF. DNA of the CDR3: TGTGCCAGCAGCCCCACGCGCGGGGGAGCGGATACGCAGTATTTT.